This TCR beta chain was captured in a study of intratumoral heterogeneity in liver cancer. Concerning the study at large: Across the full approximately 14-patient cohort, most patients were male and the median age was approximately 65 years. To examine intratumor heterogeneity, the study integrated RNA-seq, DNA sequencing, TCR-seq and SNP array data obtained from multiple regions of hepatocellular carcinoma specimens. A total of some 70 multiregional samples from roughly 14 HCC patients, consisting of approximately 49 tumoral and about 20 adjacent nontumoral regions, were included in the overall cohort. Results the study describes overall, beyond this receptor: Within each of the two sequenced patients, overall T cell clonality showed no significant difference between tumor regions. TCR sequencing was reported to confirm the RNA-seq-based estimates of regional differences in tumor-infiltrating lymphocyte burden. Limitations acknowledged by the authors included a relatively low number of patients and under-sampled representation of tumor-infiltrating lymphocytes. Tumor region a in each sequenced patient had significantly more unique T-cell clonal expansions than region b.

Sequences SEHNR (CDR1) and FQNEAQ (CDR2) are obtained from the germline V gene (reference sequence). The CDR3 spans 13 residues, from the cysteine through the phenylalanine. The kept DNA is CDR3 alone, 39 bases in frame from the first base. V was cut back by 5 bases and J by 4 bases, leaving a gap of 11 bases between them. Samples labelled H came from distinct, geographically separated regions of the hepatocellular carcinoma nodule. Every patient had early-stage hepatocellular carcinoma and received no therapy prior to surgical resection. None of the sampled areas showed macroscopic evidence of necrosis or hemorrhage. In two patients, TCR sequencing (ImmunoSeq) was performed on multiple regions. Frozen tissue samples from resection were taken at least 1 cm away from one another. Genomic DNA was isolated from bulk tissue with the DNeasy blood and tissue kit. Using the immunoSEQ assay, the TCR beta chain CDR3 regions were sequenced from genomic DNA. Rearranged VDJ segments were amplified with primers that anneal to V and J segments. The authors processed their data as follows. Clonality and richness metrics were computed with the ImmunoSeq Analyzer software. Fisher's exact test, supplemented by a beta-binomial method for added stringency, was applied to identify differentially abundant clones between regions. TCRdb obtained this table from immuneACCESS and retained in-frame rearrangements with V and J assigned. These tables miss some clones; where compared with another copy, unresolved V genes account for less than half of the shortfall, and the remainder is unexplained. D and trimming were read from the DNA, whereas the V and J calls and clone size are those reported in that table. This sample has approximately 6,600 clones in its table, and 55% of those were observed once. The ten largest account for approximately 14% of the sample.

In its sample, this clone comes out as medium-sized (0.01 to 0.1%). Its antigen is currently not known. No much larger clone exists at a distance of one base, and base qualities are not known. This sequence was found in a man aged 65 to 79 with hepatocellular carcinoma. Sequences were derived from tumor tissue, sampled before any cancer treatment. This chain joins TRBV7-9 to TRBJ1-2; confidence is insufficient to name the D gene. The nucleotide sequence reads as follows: TGTGCCAGCAGCCCAAACAGCCCCTATGGCTACACCTTC. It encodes CASSPNSPYGYTF.